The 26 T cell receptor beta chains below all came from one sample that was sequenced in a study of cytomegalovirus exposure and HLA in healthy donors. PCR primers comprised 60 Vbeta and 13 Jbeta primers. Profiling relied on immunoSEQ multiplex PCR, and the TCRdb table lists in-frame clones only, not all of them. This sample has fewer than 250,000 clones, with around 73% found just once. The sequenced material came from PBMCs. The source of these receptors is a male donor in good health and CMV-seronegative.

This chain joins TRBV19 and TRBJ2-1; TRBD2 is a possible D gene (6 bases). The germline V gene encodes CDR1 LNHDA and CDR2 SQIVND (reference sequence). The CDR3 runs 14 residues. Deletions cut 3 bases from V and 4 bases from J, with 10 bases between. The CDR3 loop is CASSMVAGYNEQFF. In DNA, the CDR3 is TGTGCCAGTAGTATGGTGGCGGGGTACAATGAGCAGTTCTTC.

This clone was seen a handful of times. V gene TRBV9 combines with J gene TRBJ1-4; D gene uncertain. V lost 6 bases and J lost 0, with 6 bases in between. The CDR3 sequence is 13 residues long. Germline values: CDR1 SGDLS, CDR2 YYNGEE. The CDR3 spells CASIDATNEKLFF. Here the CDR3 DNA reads TGTGCCAGCATAGATGCAACTAATGAAAAACTGTTTTTT.

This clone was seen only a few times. The CDR3 loop is CASSQTGRPQHF. CDR3 in DNA: TGCGCCAGCAGCCAAACGGGGAGGCCCCAGCATTTT. The J gene is TRBJ1-5, the V gene TRBV4-1; D not certain. The V end lost 2 bases, the J end lost 9 bases, and 8 bases lay between the germline ends. Germline CDR1 reads MGHRA; CDR2 reads YSYEKL. This CDR3 region has 12 residues.

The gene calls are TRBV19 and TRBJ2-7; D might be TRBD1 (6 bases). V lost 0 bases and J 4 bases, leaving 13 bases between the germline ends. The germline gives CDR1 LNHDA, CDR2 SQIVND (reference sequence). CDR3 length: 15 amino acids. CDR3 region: CASSIEGARGYEQYF. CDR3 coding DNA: TGTGCCAGTAGTATAGAAGGGGCGAGGGGGTACGAGCAGTACTTC. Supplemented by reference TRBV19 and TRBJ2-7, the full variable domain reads DGGITQSPKYLFRKEGQNVTLSCEQNLNHDAMYWYRQDPGQGLRLIYYSQIVNDFQKGDIAEGYSVSREKKESFPLTVTSAQKNPTAFYLCASSIEGARGYEQYFGPGTRLTVT.

CDR3 region: CASSSIQGANTEAFF. The DNA of the CDR3 is TGTGCCAGCAGCTCCATACAGGGGGCGAACACTGAAGCTTTCTTT. The J gene is TRBJ1-1, the V gene TRBV11-1, with 9 bases that match TRBD1. Germline CDR1 is SGHAT and CDR2 is FQDESV (reference sequence). J lost 1 base, V lost 4 bases, and 4 bases had no gene match. The CDR3 has 15 residues.

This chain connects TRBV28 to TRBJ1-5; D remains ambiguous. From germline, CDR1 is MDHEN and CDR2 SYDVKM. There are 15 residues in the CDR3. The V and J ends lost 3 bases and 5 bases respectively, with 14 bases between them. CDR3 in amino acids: CASSFIGIKYQPQHF. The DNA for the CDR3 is TGTGCCAGCAGTTTTATCGGGATTAAGTATCAGCCCCAGCATTTT.

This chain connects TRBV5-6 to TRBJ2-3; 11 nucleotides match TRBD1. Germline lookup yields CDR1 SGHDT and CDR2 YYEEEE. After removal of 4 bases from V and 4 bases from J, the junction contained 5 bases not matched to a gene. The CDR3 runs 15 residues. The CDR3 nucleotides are TGTGCCAGCAGCCCGGGACAGGGGGGCGCAGATACGCAGTATTTT. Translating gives CASSPGQGGADTQYF.

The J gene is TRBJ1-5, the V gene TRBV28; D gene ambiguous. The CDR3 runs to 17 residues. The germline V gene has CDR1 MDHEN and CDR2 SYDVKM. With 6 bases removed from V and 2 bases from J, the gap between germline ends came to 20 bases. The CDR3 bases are TGTGCCAGCAGCCCAACCTTGATGCGGGTTGGCAATCAGCCCCAGCATTTT. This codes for CASSPTLMRVGNQPQHF.

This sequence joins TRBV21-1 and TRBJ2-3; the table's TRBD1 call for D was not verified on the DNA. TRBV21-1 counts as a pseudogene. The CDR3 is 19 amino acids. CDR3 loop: CASSKGTDSCIQGTDTQYF. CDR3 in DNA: TGTGCCAGCAGCAAAGGGACAGACAGTTGTATACAGGGGACAGATACGCAGTATTTT.

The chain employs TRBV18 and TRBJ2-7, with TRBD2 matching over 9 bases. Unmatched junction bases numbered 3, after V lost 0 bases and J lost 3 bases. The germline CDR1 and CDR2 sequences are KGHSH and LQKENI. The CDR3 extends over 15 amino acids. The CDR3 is CASSPPNSGGYEQYF. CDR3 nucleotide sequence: TGTGCCAGCTCACCACCGAATAGCGGGGGCTACGAGCAGTACTTC.

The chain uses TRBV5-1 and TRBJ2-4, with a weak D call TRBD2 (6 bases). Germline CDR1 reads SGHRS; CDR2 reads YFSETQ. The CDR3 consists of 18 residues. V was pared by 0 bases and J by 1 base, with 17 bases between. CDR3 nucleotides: TGCGCCAGCAGCTTGGCCTTCGGGGGACGGCCTGCCAAAAACATTCAGTACTTC. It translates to CASSLAFGGRPAKNIQYF.

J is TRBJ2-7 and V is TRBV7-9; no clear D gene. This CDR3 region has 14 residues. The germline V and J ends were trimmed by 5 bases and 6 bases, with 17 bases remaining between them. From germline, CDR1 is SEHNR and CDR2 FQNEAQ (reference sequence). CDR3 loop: CASSLPRVAGEQYF. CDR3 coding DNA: TGTGCCAGCAGCCTCCCCCGGGTAGCTGGCGAGCAGTACTTC.

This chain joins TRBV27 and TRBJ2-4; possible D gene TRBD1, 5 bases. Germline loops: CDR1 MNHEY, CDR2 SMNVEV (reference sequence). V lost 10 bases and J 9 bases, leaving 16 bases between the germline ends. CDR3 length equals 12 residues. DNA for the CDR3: TGTGCCACTTCGACAGTTGTGGTCATTCAGTACTTC. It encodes CATSTVVVIQYF.

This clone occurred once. Here the CDR3 DNA reads TGTGCCAGCAGCTTACCACAGGGGGCAGGGGGCTACACCTTC. This encodes CASSLPQGAGGYTF. V gene TRBV7-2 combines with J gene TRBJ1-2; 9 bases agree with TRBD1. Germline V CDR1 and CDR2: SGHTA, FQGNSA. This CDR3 spans 14 amino acids. The V and J ends lost 2 bases and 8 bases, in that order; junction bases with no gene match: 6.

Here the CDR3 reads CASTSTQGSDTQYF. CDR3 DNA sequence: TGTGCCAGCACTAGCACACAGGGCTCAGATACGCAGTATTTT. The rearrangement links TRBV6-1 to TRBJ2-3; possible D gene TRBD1, 6 bases. Trimming stripped 7 bases from V and 4 bases from J, with 15 bases between. This CDR3 is built from 14 residues. The germline gives CDR1 MNHNS, CDR2 SASEGT.

Here the CDR3 reads CSVVGPGVYEQYF. In DNA form, the CDR3 reads TGCAGCGTTGTCGGGCCCGGGGTCTACGAGCAGTACTTC. The chain uses TRBV29-1 and TRBJ2-7, with D perhaps TRBD2 (5 bases). Trimming cost V 4 bases and J 3 bases, with 13 bases left between them. The CDR3 has 13 residues. Germline CDR1 is SQVTM and CDR2 is ANQGSEA.

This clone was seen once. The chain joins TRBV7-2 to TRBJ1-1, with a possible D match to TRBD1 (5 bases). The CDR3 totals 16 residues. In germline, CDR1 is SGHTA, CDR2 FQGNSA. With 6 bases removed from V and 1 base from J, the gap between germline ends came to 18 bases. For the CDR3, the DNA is TGTGCCAGCAGTTACATCTTAGGGGTTGGGAACACTGAAGCTTTCTTT. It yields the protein CASSYILGVGNTEAFF.

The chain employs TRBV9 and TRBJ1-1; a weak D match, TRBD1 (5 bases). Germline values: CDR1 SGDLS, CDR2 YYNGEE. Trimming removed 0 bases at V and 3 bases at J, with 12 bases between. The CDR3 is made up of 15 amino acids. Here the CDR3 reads CASSVGKGYDTEAFF. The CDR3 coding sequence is TGTGCCAGCAGCGTAGGAAAGGGGTATGACACTGAAGCTTTCTTT.

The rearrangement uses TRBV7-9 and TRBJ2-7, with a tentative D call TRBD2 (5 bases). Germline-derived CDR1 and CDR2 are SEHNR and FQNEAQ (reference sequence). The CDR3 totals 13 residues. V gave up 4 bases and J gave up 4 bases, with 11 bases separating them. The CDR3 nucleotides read TGTGCCAGCAGCTCCCGGGGTATGTACGAGCAGTACTTC. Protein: CASSSRGMYEQYF.

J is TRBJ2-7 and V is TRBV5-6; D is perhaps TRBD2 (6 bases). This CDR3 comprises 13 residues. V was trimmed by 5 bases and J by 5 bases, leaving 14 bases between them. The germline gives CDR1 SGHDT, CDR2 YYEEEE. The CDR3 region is CASREGLLDEQYF. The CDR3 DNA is TGTGCCAGCAGGGAGGGGCTCTTGGACGAGCAGTACTTC.

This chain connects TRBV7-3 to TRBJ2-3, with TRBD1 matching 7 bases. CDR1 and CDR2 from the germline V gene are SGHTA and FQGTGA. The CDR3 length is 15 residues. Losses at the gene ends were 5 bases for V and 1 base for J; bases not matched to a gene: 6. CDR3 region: CASSAGQARTDTQYF. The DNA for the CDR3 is TGTGCCAGCAGCGCCGGACAGGCGCGCACAGATACGCAGTATTTT.

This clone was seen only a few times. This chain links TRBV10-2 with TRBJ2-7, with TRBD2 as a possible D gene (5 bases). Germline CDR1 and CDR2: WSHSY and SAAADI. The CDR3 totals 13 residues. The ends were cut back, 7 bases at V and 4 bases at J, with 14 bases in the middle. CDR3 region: CASTATPGYEQYF. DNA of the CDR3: TGCGCCAGCACCGCCACCCCGGGATACGAGCAGTACTTC.

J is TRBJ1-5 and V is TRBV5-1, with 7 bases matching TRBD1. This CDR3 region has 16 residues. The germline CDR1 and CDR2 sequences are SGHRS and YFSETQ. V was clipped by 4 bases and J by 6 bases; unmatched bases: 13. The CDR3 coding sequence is TGCGCCAGCAGCCCGGCCCCGGGACAGACGGGTCAGCCCCAGCATTTT. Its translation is CASSPAPGQTGQPQHF.

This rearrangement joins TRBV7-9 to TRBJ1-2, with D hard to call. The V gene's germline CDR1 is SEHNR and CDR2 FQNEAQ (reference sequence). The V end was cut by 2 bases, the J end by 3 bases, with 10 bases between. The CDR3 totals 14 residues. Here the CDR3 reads CASSLSGYDYGYTF. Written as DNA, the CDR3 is TGTGCCAGCAGCTTAAGCGGATACGACTATGGCTACACCTTC.

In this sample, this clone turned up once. The CDR3 bases are TGTGCCACGGGCAGGGAAAATGAGCAGTTCTTC. Residues: CATGRENEQFF. The rearrangement links TRBV27 to TRBJ2-1; a possible D gene is TRBD1 (5 bases). Trimming left V 10 bases short and J 7 bases short, with 11 bases between. The CDR3 is made up of 11 amino acids. Germline values: CDR1 MNHEY, CDR2 SMNVEV (reference sequence).

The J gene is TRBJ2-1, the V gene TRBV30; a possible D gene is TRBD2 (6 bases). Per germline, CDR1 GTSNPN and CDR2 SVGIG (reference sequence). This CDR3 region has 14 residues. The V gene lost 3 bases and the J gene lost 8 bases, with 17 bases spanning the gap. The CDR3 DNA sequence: TGTGCCTGGAGCTTAACTAGCATAGGCTATGAGCAGTTCTTC. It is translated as CAWSLTSIGYEQFF.